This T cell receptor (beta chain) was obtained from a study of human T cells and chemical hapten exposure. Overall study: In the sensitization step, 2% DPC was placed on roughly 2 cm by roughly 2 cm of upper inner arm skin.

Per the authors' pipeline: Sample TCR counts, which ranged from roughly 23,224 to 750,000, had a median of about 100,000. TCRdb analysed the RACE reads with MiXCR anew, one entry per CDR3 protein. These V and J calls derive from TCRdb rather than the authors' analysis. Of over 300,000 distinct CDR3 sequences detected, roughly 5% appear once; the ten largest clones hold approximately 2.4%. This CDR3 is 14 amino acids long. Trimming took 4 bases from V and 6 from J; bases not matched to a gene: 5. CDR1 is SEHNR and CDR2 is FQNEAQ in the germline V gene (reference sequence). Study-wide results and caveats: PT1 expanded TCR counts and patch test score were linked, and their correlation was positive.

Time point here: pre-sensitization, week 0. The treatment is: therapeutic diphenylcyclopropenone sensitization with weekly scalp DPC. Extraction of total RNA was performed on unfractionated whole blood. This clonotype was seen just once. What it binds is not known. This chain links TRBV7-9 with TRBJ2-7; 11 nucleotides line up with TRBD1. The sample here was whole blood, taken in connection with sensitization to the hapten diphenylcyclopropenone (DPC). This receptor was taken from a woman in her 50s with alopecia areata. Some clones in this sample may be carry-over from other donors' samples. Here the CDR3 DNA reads TGTGCCAGCAGCTCACTGGACAGGGGGCGCGAGCAGTACTTC. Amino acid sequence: CASSSLDRGREQYF.